Presented here are 27 T cell receptor beta chains from one specimen sequenced in a study of blood T cell repertoires in COVID-19. Sequencing used immunoSEQ multiplex PCR; TCRdb keeps in-frame clones, though not all of them. Counted here are about 210,000 clones, 81% occurring once; the ten biggest clones make up more than 8.5%. Sequencing was done on a sample of PBMCs or T cells enriched from blood (not recorded which). Receptor source: a woman aged 50 to 60 with acute COVID-19.

The chain has TRBV4-3 and TRBJ1-6; D ambiguous. This CDR3 region has 15 residues. The V end lost 0 bases, the J end lost 9 bases, and 12 bases lay between the germline ends. Germline CDR1 reads LGHNA; CDR2 reads YSLEER. This chain's CDR3 is CASSQDEWARSPLHF. The DNA for the CDR3 is TGCGCCAGCAGCCAAGACGAATGGGCTCGTTCACCCCTCCACTTT.

The V gene is TRBV9, the J gene TRBJ1-1; D gene ambiguous. Germline CDR1 and CDR2: SGDLS and YYNGEE. V lost 4 bases to trimming and J lost 6 bases, with 16 bases between them. The CDR3 consists of 14 residues. Here the CDR3 DNA reads TGTGCCAGCAGCTCCCAAGGACGGGAGGCTGAAGCTTTCTTT. Protein: CASSSQGREAEAFF.

This clone was counted a single time. Sequence at one end of the junction differs from germline and may be a read error. V and J are TRBV6-5 and TRBJ2-7, with 7 bases identical to TRBD1. CDR1 and CDR2 from the germline V gene are MNHEY and SVGAGI. The CDR3 totals 14 residues. The CDR3 sequence: CASSSGTASHEQYF. The CDR3 bases are TGTGCCAGCAGTTCCGGGACAGCCTCCCACGAGCAGTACTTC.

The V call is TRBV28, the J call TRBJ1-6; D perhaps matches TRBD1 (6 bases). V was cut by 6 bases and J by 9 bases, with 15 bases left in between. CDR3 length equals 14 residues. Germline V gives CDR1 MDHEN, CDR2 SYDVKM. The DNA for the CDR3 is TGTGCCAGCAGCCTAACAGGGTTGGCTTCACCCCTCCACTTT. Its translation is CASSLTGLASPLHF.

The V and J genes are TRBV2 and TRBJ2-2; D perhaps matches TRBD2 (7 bases). The germline V gene has CDR1 SNHLY and CDR2 FYNNEI. Trimming cost V 7 bases and J 9 bases, with 18 bases left between them. This CDR3 is built from 14 residues. The CDR3 DNA reads TGTGCCAGCAAACAAGAGGCCGGGGGGCGGGAGCTGTTTTTT. Translated: CASKQEAGGRELFF.

The V call is TRBV10-3, the J call TRBJ1-2; 8 bases agree with TRBD1. Germline V CDR1 and CDR2: ENHRY, SYGVKD. CDR3 size: 14 residues. V dropped 6 bases and J dropped 8; count of bases not matched to a gene: 11. DNA for the CDR3: TGTGCCATCAGACCAGGACAGGGTTTTGACGGCTACACCTTC. It encodes CAIRPGQGFDGYTF.

This clone showed up many times. This chain joins TRBV29-1 and TRBJ1-4; D not resolved. Germline lookup yields CDR1 SQVTM and CDR2 ANQGSEA. The CDR3 spans 16 residues. Trimming stripped 3 bases from V and 1 base from J, with 15 bases between. The CDR3 reads CSVDDGRLGTNEKLFF. In DNA form, the CDR3 reads TGCAGCGTTGACGACGGGAGGCTGGGAACTAATGAAAAACTGTTTTTT.

The V call is TRBV28, the J call TRBJ2-3, with 7 nucleotides matching TRBD2. The CDR3 is made up of 13 amino acids. Trimming cost V 6 bases and J 6 bases; bases outside gene matches: 6. Germline lookup yields CDR1 MDHEN and CDR2 SYDVKM. CDR3: CASSPAGRDTQYF. For the CDR3, the DNA is TGTGCCAGCAGCCCAGCGGGACGGGATACGCAGTATTTT.

The rearrangement links TRBV5-1 to TRBJ2-7, with 8 bases identical to TRBD2. In germline, CDR1 is SGHRS, CDR2 YFSETQ. This CDR3 comprises 15 residues. The ends lost 0 bases at V and 1 base at J; junction bases unmatched: 3. CDR3 DNA sequence: TGCGCCAGCAGCTTGGCCTTAGCGGGGTCCTACGAGCAGTACTTC. Protein product: CASSLALAGSYEQYF.

This clone was found once. The rearrangement uses TRBV19 and TRBJ1-5; TRBD1 is a possible D gene (6 bases). CDR1 and CDR2 (germline): LNHDA, SQIVND (reference sequence). V dropped 4 bases and J dropped 0 bases, with 13 bases sitting between them. The CDR3 extends over 16 amino acids. CDR3 residues: CASSKTGWISNQPQHF. The CDR3 DNA is TGTGCCAGTAGTAAAACAGGGTGGATTAGCAATCAGCCCCAGCATTTT.

The rearrangement joins TRBV3-1 (or the pseudogene TRBV3-2) to TRBJ1-5, with TRBD1 as a possible D gene (5 bases). Germline CDR1 is LGHDT and CDR2 is YNNKEL (reference sequence). CDR3 length: 14 residues. The ends were cut back, 1 base at V and 9 bases at J, with 13 bases in the middle. Here the CDR3 reads CASSQGEGFRPQHF. In nucleotides, the CDR3 is TGTGCCAGCAGCCAAGGGGAGGGGTTCAGGCCCCAGCATTTT.

This sequence joins TRBV28 and TRBJ1-6, with unresolved D. The CDR3 runs to 14 residues. Germline V gene lookup returns CDR1 MDHEN and CDR2 SYDVKM. V lost 2 bases to trimming and J lost 8 bases, with 10 bases between them. CDR3 nucleotides: TGTGCCAGCAGTTTAGGAGGGTGGGATTCACCCCTCCACTTT. It is translated as CASSLGGWDSPLHF.

The gene calls are TRBV4-3 and TRBJ2-3; the D is unclear. Germline CDR1 and CDR2: LGHNA and YSLEER. The CDR3 is 14 amino acids. Trimming left V 2 bases short and J 2 bases short, with 8 bases between. For the CDR3, the DNA is TGCGCCAGCAGCCAACAAGCCAACACAGATACGCAGTATTTT. This gives the protein CASSQQANTDTQYF.

The chain links TRBV6-5 to TRBJ2-2; TRBD2 agrees at 9 bases. Unmatched junction bases numbered 4, after V lost 2 bases and J lost 3 bases. CDR3 size: 16 residues. Germline CDR1 reads MNHEY; CDR2 reads SVGAGI. The CDR3 nucleotides read TGTGCCAGCAGTTACGGTAGCGGGGGTTACACCGGGGAGCTGTTTTTT. It codes for CASSYGSGGYTGELFF.

This clone was picked up one time. The J gene is TRBJ2-7, the V gene TRBV30; 9 bases are shared with TRBD1. The CDR3 is 19 residues long. The germline CDR1 and CDR2 sequences are GTSNPN and SVGIG (reference sequence). V gave up 4 bases and J gave up 3 bases; unmatched junction bases: 22. This chain's CDR3 is CAWTGRDRASKGNYYEQYF. The CDR3, as DNA: TGTGCCTGGACGGGTAGGGACAGGGCGTCGAAGGGGAACTACTACGAGCAGTACTTC. The full variable domain, its missing parts supplied by reference TRBV30 and TRBJ2-7, is SQTIHQWPATLVQPVGSPLSLECTVEGTSNPNLYWYRQAAGRGLQLLFYSVGIGQISSEVPQNLSASRPQDRQFILSSKKLLLSDSGFYLCAWTGRDRASKGNYYEQYFGPGTRLTVT.

The chain links TRBV28 to TRBJ1-2; D possibly corresponds to TRBD1 (6 bases). Per the germline V gene, CDR1 is MDHEN and CDR2 is SYDVKM. Between the trimmed V and J ends, which lost 6 bases and 2 bases, there was a span of 10 bases. This CDR3 is 13 amino acids long. CDR3 protein: CASSNGQNYGYTF. The CDR3 DNA sequence: TGTGCCAGCAGCAATGGACAGAACTATGGCTACACCTTC.

Only one count was recorded for this clone. The chain links TRBV28 to TRBJ2-4; 7 nucleotides line up with TRBD2. After removal of 5 bases from V and 7 bases from J, the junction contained 11 bases not matched to a gene. Germline V gene lookup returns CDR1 MDHEN and CDR2 SYDVKM. The CDR3 has 15 residues. The CDR3 DNA sequence: TGTGCCAGCAGTCGCGGGGGTCCTCAAGGGAACATTCAGTACTTC. It codes for CASSRGGPQGNIQYF.

This clone was picked up one time. This chain connects TRBV23-1 to TRBJ2-1, with 11 bases lining up with TRBD2. TRBV23-1 is sorted into the ORF group, with uncertain function. There are 21 residues in the CDR3. Germline trimming cut 1 base from V and 5 bases from J; bases unmatched to any gene: 19. The CDR3 DNA reads as TGCGCCAGCAGTCAATGTGCTCGTCTAGCGGGAGGCTCGACCGTCCACAATGAGCAGTTCTTC. Protein product: CASSQCARLAGGSTVHNEQFF.

This clone was observed once. In DNA form, the CDR3 reads TGTGCCAGTAGTATAGGGGGAGTCACAACCAATGAGCAGTTCTTC. Amino acids: CASSIGGVTTNEQFF. This chain joins TRBV19 and TRBJ2-1; D might be TRBD2 (5 bases). The CDR3 has 15 amino acids. The germline gives CDR1 LNHDA, CDR2 SQIVND (reference sequence). Trimming removed 1 base at V and 6 bases at J, with 13 bases between. The complete variable domain, with remaining parts taken from reference TRBV19 and TRBJ2-1, reads DGGITQSPKYLFRKEGQNVTLSCEQNLNHDAMYWYRQDPGQGLRLIYYSQIVNDFQKGDIAEGYSVSREKKESFPLTVTSAQKNPTAFYLCASSIGGVTTNEQFFGPGTRLTVL.

V and J are TRBV14 and TRBJ2-7, with D possibly TRBD2 on 6 matching bases. There are 15 residues in the CDR3. The germline V and J ends were trimmed by 4 bases and 0 bases, with 13 bases remaining between them. Germline CDR1 and CDR2: SGHDN and FVKESK. CDR3 bases: TGTGCCAGCAGCCTCTGGACTACCAGCTCCTACGAGCAGTACTTC. It specifies CASSLWTTSSYEQYF.

This chain connects TRBV28 to TRBJ1-1; perhaps TRBD1 as D (6 bases). The germline gives CDR1 MDHEN, CDR2 SYDVKM. V was shortened by 4 bases and J by 4 bases, with 13 bases between the two germline ends. This CDR3 has 14 amino acids. CDR3 bases: TGTGCCAGCAGTTCTAAACAGGGCCGCACTGAAGCTTTCTTT. Translated, it gives CASSSKQGRTEAFF.

The chain uses TRBV4-3 and TRBJ2-3; the match to TRBD2 covers 9 bases. The CDR3 totals 16 residues. Germline V CDR1 and CDR2: LGHNA, YSLEER. V was pared by 4 bases and J by 5 bases, with 10 bases of the junction left unmatched. CDR3 region: CASSPHSRGGLDTQYF. In DNA, the CDR3 is TGCGCCAGCAGCCCGCACTCGCGGGGGGGCCTAGATACGCAGTATTTT.

The genes are TRBV28 and TRBJ2-5, with a weak D call TRBD1 (6 bases). V was clipped by 6 bases and J by 3 bases, with 14 bases between them. CDR3 length: 14 amino acids. The germline gives CDR1 MDHEN, CDR2 SYDVKM. The CDR3 protein is CASRVPTGEETQYF. CDR3 bases: TGTGCCAGCAGGGTTCCGACAGGAGAAGAGACCCAGTACTTC.

This clone was observed a few times. The chain has TRBV20-1 and TRBJ1-2, with a tentative D call TRBD1 (5 bases). V gave up 5 bases and J gave up 8 bases, with 12 bases separating them. The germline V gene has CDR1 DFQATT and CDR2 SNEGSKA (reference sequence). This CDR3 spans 11 amino acids. CDR3 amino acids: CSASLTGGYTF. The CDR3 DNA reads as TGCAGTGCTTCATTAACAGGAGGCTACACCTTC.

At least ten counts were recorded for this clone. This sequence joins TRBV28 and TRBJ2-2, with D hard to call. V dropped 10 bases and J dropped 4 bases, with 13 bases sitting between them. Germline V gene lookup returns CDR1 MDHEN and CDR2 SYDVKM. This CDR3 spans 13 amino acids. CDR3: CATRYTFTGELFF. CDR3 sequence (DNA): TGTGCCACCCGATACACCTTCACCGGGGAGCTGTTTTTT.

J is TRBJ2-7 and V is TRBV7-9, with 8 bases lining up with TRBD1. Germline loops: CDR1 SEHNR, CDR2 FQNEAQ (reference sequence). With 5 bases clipped from V and 0 bases from J, the junction kept 3 bases outside the gene matches. The CDR3 has 14 residues. Here the CDR3 DNA reads TGTGCCAGCAGCCCGGGACAGGCCTCCTACGAGCAGTACTTC. Amino acids: CASSPGQASYEQYF.

The rearrangement links TRBV3-1 (or the pseudogene TRBV3-2) to TRBJ1-2; 7 bases map to TRBD1. CDR3 length: 13 amino acids. Germline trimming cut 4 bases from V and 5 bases from J; bases unmatched to any gene: 4. The V gene's germline CDR1 is LGHDT and CDR2 YNNKEL (reference sequence). The CDR3 nucleotides read TGTGCCAGCAGCCTACAGGGGATGTATGGCTACACCTTC. Its protein product is CASSLQGMYGYTF.